The 28 T cell receptor beta chains below were found in one sample sequenced in a study of T cell clusters in autoimmune cytopenias. Each sample's input was 250 ng genomic DNA, 38,000 or so genome equivalents. One tube held mixed TRB-A and TRB-B primer pools for touch-down PCR. TCRdb re-called the multiplex PCR reads and gives one entry per CDR3 protein, without DNA. The table for this sample gives approximately 11,000 distinct CDR3 sequences. The data also belong to a second study, concerning T cell repertoires in aging, cancer and after chemotherapy.

Sequencing was carried out using peripheral blood. These receptors were taken from a human donor in good health.

The rearrangement uses TRBV6-6 and TRBJ2-3; the TRBD1 assignment by TCRdb is unverifiable without DNA. The V gene's germline CDR1 is MNHNY and CDR2 SVGAGI (reference sequence). The CDR3 has 16 residues. The CDR3 sequence: CASSGLSPRTADTQYF.

The chain has TRBV15 and TRBJ2-7; there is no DNA to check the TCRdb D call of TRBD2. Germline V gives CDR1 LNHNV, CDR2 YYDKDF (reference sequence). This CDR3 comprises 16 residues. The CDR3 sequence is CATSSRGTSTSYEQYF.

The chain couples TRBV28 to TRBJ1-5. The CDR3 is made up of 22 amino acids. The germline V gene has CDR1 MDHEN and CDR2 SYDVKM. The CDR3 is CASSGYRESETERPTGGQPQHF. Drawing the rest from reference TRBV28 and TRBJ1-5, the complete variable domain is DVKVTQSSRYLVKRTGEKVFLECVQDMDHENMFWYRQDPGLGLRLIYFSYDVKMKEKGDIPEGYSVSREKKERFSLILESASTNQTSMYLCASSGYRESETERPTGGQPQHFGDGTRLSIL.

The chain uses TRBV12-3 or TRBV12-4 and TRBJ1-1; the TRBD1 assignment by TCRdb is unverifiable without DNA. CDR3 length: 15 residues. This CDR3 reads CASSPGTGVTTEAFF.

The V and J genes are TRBV12-3 or TRBV12-4 and TRBJ1-4; the TCRdb D gene call, TRBD1, has no DNA to confirm it. There are 15 residues in the CDR3. The CDR3 protein is CASSSMDRVQEKLFF.

V usage is TRBV7-9 and J usage is TRBJ2-7; TCRdb's D call of TRBD2 is untestable without DNA. Germline V CDR1 and CDR2: SEHNR, FQNEAQ (reference sequence). The CDR3 runs 15 residues. Here the CDR3 reads CASSREAPTSSEQYF.

The rearrangement joins TRBV6-1 to TRBJ2-2; TCRdb's D gene call, TRBD2, goes unchecked for lack of DNA. The CDR3 consists of 14 residues. The germline V gene encodes CDR1 MNHNS and CDR2 SASEGT. The CDR3 is CASSRAGGTGELFF.

The chain has TRBV7-6 and TRBJ2-7. The CDR3 has 13 amino acids. Germline V gene lookup returns CDR1 SGHVS and CDR2 FNYEAQ. Here the CDR3 reads CASSLGSHYEQYF. The entire variable domain, with the rest obtained from reference TRBV7-6 and TRBJ2-7, is as follows: GAGVSQSPRYKVTKRGQDVALRCDPISGHVSLYWYRQALGQGPEFLTYFNYEAQQDKSGLPNDRFSAERPEGSISTLTIQRTEQRDSAMYRCASSLGSHYEQYFGPGTRLTVT.

The chain has TRBV6-5 and TRBJ1-2; without DNA, the TCRdb call of TRBD1 cannot be checked. The germline CDR1 and CDR2 sequences are MNHEY and SVGAGI. The length of the CDR3 is 16 residues. The CDR3 spells CASSTAQGRNSGGYTF.

The CDR3 is CATSRGRGTNEKLFF. This chain links TRBV15 with TRBJ1-4; the D call of TRBD1 rests on TCRdb alone, since no DNA is present to check it. CDR3 length: 15 amino acids. The V gene's germline CDR1 is LNHNV and CDR2 YYDKDF (reference sequence).

Considering frequency, this clonotype is medium-sized (0.01 to 0.1%). The chain combines TRBV29-1 with TRBJ1-4. Germline V lookup: CDR1 SQVTM, CDR2 ANQGSEA. This CDR3 comprises 13 residues. The chain's CDR3 is CSFRGAPNEKLFF.

The V and J genes are TRBV6-2 or TRBV6-3 and TRBJ1-6; TCRdb names TRBD1, which stays unverified in the absence of DNA. Germline values: CDR1 MNHEY, CDR2 SVGEGT. The CDR3 has 14 residues. The CDR3 sequence is CASRWTEGNSPLHF.

This chain uses TRBV6-5 with TRBJ1-2; the TCRdb D gene call, TRBD1, has no DNA to confirm it. The germline V gene has CDR1 MNHEY and CDR2 SVGAGI. The CDR3 loop spans 13 amino acids. CDR3 amino acids: CASSYSARNGYTF.

The chain is built from TRBV5-3 and TRBJ2-3; TCRdb selects TRBD2, and the lack of DNA leaves this call unchecked. TRBV5-3 is an ORF for which the function is uncertain. CDR3 length: 17 residues. CDR3 sequence: CARSLETSGRGTDTQYF.

The V and J genes are TRBV29-1 and TRBJ1-4; TCRdb outputs TRBD1, but without DNA this stays unchecked. CDR1 is SQVTM, CDR2 ANQGSEA, per germline. The CDR3 covers 15 residues. This CDR3 reads CSAGTGGSYNEKLFF. The full variable domain, completed using reference TRBV29-1 and TRBJ1-4, is SAVISQKPSRDICQRGTSLTIQCQVDSQVTMMFWYRQQPGQSLTLIATANQGSEATYESGFVIDKFPISRPNLTFSTLTVSNMSPEDSSIYLCSAGTGGSYNEKLFFGSGTQLSVL.

This chain connects TRBV19 to TRBJ2-7; the D gene TCRdb calls, TRBD2, cannot be checked with no DNA. Germline assignment: CDR1 LNHDA and CDR2 SQIVND (reference sequence). The CDR3 is 15 residues long. CDR3 sequence: CASSITGTRTYEQYF. Based on the CDR3 plus reference TRBV19 and TRBJ2-7, the full variable domain is DGGITQSPKYLFRKEGQNVTLSCEQNLNHDAMYWYRQDPGQGLRLIYYSQIVNDFQKGDIAEGYSVSREKKESFPLTVTSAQKNPTAFYLCASSITGTRTYEQYFGPGTRLTVT.

The gene calls are TRBV20-1 and TRBJ2-1; TCRdb gives TRBD2 as the D gene, but with no DNA this cannot be confirmed. This CDR3 spans 14 amino acids. Germline CDR1 is DFQATT and CDR2 is SNEGSKA (reference sequence). The CDR3 spells CSGNGGAPANEQFF.

The chain's CDR3 is CASSLVGQNNEQFF. The chain links TRBV7-9 to TRBJ2-1; TCRdb picks TRBD1, but there is no DNA to check that call. The germline V gene has CDR1 SEHNR and CDR2 FQNEAQ (reference sequence). The CDR3 spans 14 residues.

J is TRBJ2-7 and V is TRBV13; as DNA is missing, the TRBD2 call by TCRdb cannot be tested. Looked up from germline, CDR1 is PRHDT and CDR2 is FYEKMQ (reference sequence). The CDR3 covers 17 residues. This chain's CDR3 is CASSLGGLAGKFYEQYF.

According to its frequency, this clonotype is medium-sized (0.01 to 0.1%). The chain combines TRBV5-4 with TRBJ2-6; TCRdb calls TRBD1, which cannot be checked without DNA. CDR3 size: 14 residues. Germline V gene data show CDR1 as SGHNT and CDR2 as YYREEE (reference sequence). This CDR3 reads CASSGRNEGTALTF.

The rearrangement joins TRBV27 to TRBJ1-1; TCRdb's D call of TRBD1 is untestable without DNA. Germline V gene data show CDR1 as MNHEY and CDR2 as SMNVEV (reference sequence). The CDR3 is 15 amino acids. This CDR3 is CASSPSTGPIAEAFF.

The chain uses TRBV6-1 and TRBJ2-1; no DNA is available, so the TRBD2 call from TCRdb remains unchecked. Germline CDR1 MNHNS, CDR2 SASEGT. This CDR3 has 14 residues. CDR3 sequence reads: CASRLPGLFNEQFF.

Judged by frequency, this clonotype is medium-sized. This chain joins TRBV6-5 and TRBJ2-1; TCRdb returns TRBD1, unconfirmable since there is no DNA. This CDR3 has 11 residues. Germline CDR1 MNHEY, CDR2 SVGAGI. The CDR3: CASQGANEQFF.

V gene TRBV11-2 combines with J gene TRBJ2-2. The germline V gene encodes CDR1 SGHAT and CDR2 FQNNGV. CDR3 length equals 12 residues. The CDR3 here is CASSLENGELFF.

This chain connects TRBV30 to TRBJ1-1; TCRdb gives TRBD1 as the D gene, but with no DNA this cannot be confirmed. There are 13 residues in the CDR3. CDR1 is GTSNPN, CDR2 SVGIG, per germline (reference sequence). The CDR3 reads CAWRHTGAPEAFF.

The chain recombines TRBV5-5 with TRBJ1-2; checking the TCRdb D call of TRBD1 is not possible without DNA. Germline CDR1 SGHKS, CDR2 YYEKEE (reference sequence). The CDR3 extends over 14 amino acids. The CDR3: CASSLTGFNYGYTF.

CDR3 loop: CASSLEKVTGELFF. The V call is TRBV5-1, the J call TRBJ2-2. Germline loops: CDR1 SGHRS, CDR2 YFSETQ. The CDR3 sequence is 14 residues long.

The genes are TRBV11-1 and TRBJ2-4; TCRdb selects TRBD1, and the lack of DNA leaves this call unchecked. Germline values: CDR1 SGHAT, CDR2 FQDESV (reference sequence). CDR3 length: 16 residues. CDR3 amino acids: CASSHMDRGRVNIQYF.